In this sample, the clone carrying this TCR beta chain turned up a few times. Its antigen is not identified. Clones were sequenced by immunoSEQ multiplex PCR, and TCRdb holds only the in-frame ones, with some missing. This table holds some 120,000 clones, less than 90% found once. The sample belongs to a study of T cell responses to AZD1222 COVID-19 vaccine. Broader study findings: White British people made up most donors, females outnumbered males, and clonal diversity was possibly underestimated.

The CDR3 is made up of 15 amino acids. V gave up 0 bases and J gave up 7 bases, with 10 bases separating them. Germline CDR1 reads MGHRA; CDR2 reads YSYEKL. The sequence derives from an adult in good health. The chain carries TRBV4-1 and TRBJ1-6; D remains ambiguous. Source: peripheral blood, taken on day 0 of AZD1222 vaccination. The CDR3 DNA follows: TGCGCCAGCAGCCAAGATCAGAGTTCCAATTCACCCCTCCACTTT. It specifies CASSQDQSSNSPLHF.